Described below is a single T cell receptor beta chain sequence and its context. Its antigen is currently unknown. With a J-beta primer mix and a sample-barcoded 5' primer, a second PCR ran roughly 6 to 11 cycles. One entry per CDR3 protein, called by TCRdb with MiXCR from the 5' RACE reads. The sample records approximately 1.5 million distinct CDR3 sequences, under 55% being singletons. This specimen belongs to a study of blood T cells in healthy people across ages. As for the study in general: Through template switching, about one barcoded beta molecule was captured per two T cells, as measured in model experiments. Study findings and constraints: PBMCs left unsorted prevented a conclusive naive versus antigen-experienced comparison.

Between the trimmed V and J ends, which lost 6 bases and 5 bases, there was a span of 8 bases. The CDR3 length is 12 residues. The specimen was blood. The gene calls are TRBV12-3 or TRBV12-4 and TRBJ1-5; D not certain. This TCR was recovered from a woman between 18 and 29 years old in good health. The CDR3 region is CASRAEDQPQHF. Here the CDR3 DNA reads TGTGCCAGCAGGGCAGAGGATCAGCCCCAGCATTTT.